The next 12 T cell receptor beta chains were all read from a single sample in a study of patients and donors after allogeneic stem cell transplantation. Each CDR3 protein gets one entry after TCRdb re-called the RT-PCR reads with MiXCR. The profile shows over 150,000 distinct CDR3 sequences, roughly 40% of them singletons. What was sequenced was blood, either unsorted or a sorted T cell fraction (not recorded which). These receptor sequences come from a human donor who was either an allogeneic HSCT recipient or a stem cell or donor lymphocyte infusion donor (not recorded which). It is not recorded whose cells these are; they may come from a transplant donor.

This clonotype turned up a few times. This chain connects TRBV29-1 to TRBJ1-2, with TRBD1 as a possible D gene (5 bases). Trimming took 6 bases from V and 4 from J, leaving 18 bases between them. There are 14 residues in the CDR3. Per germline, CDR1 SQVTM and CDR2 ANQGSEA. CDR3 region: CSVSAGPVFYGYTF. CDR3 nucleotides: TGCAGCGTGTCAGCGGGGCCCGTTTTCTATGGCTACACCTTC.

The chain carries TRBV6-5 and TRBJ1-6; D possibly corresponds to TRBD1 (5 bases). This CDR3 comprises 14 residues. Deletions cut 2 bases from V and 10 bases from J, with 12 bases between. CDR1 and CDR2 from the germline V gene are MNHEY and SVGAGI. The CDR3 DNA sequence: TGTGCCAGCAGTTACGGGGCAGCCCACTCACCCCTCCACTTT. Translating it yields CASSYGAAHSPLHF.

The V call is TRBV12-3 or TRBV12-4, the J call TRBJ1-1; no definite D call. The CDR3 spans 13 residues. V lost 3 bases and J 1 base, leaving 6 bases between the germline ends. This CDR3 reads CASSFVRNTEAFF. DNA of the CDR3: TGTGCCAGCAGTTTCGTACGGAACACTGAAGCTTTCTTT.

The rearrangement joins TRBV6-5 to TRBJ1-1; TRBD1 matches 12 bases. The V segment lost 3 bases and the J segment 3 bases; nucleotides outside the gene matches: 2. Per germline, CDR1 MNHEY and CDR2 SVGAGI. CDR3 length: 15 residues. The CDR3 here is CASSYRDRGHTEAFF. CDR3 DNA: TGTGCCAGCAGTTATCGGGACAGGGGGCACACTGAAGCTTTCTTT.

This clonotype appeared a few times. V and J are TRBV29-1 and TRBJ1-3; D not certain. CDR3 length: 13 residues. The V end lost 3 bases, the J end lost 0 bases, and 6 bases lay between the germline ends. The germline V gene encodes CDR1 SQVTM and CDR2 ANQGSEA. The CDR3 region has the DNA TGCAGCGTTGAGCTGGGCTCTGGAAACACCATATATTTT. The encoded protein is CSVELGSGNTIYF.

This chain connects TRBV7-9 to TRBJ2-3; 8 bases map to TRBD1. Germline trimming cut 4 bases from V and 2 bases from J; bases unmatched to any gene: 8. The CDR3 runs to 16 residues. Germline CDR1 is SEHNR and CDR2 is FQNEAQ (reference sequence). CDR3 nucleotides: TGTGCCAGCAGCTCGAATGACCAGGGGGCCACAGATACGCAGTATTTT. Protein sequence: CASSSNDQGATDTQYF.

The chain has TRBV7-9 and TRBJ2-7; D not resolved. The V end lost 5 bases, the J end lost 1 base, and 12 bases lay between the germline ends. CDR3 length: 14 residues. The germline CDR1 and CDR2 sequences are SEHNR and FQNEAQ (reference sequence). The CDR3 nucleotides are TGTGCCAGCAGCAGCGATAGGATTTCCTACGAGCAGTACTTC. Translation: CASSSDRISYEQYF.

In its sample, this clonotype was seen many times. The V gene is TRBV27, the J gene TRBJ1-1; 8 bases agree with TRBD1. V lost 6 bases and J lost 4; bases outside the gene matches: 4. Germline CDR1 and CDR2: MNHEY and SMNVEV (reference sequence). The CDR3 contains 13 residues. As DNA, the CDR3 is TGTGCCAGCAGCCTGACAGGGGCCACTGAAGCTTTCTTT. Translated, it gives CASSLTGATEAFF.

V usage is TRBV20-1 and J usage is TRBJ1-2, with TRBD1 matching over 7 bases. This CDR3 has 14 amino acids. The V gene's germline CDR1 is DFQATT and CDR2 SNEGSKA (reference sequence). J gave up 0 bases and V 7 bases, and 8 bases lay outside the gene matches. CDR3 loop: CSGYRRGTNYGYTF. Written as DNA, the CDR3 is TGCAGTGGGTATCGCAGGGGGACTAACTATGGCTACACCTTC.

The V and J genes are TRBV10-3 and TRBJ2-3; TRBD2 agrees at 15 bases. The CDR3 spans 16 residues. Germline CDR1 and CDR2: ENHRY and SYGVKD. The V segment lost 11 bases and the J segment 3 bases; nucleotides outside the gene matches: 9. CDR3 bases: TGTGCCGCCACCGGGACTAGCGGGAGGCCGACAGATACGCAGTATTTT. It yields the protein CAATGTSGRPTDTQYF.

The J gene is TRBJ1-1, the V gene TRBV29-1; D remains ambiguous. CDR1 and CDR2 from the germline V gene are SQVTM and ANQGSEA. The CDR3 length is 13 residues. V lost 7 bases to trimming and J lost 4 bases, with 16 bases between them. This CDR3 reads CSDLTSLATEAFF. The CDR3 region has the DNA TGCAGCGACCTGACCTCCCTGGCCACTGAAGCTTTCTTT.

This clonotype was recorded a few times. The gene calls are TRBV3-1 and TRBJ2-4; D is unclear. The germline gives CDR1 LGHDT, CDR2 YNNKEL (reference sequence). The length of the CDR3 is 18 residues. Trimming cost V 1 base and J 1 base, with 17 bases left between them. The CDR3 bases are TGTGCCAGCAGCCAAGTGTATAATGCGCCGTGGGCCAAAAACATTCAGTACTTC. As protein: CASSQVYNAPWAKNIQYF.